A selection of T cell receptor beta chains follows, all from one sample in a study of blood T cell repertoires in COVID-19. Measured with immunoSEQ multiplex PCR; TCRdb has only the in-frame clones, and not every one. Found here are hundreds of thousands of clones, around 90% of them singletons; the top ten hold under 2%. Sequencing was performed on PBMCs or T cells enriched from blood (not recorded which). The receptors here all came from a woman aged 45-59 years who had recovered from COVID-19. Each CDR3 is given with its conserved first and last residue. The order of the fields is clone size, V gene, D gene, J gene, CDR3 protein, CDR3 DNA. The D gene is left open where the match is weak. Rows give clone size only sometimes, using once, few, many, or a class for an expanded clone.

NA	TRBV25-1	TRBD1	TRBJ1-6	CASSLYGQGESPLHF	TGTGCCAGCAGTCTATACGGACAGGGGGAATCACCCCTCCACTTT
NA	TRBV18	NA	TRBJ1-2	CASSPSSDYGYTF	TGTGCCAGCTCTCCGAGCAGCGACTATGGCTACACCTTC
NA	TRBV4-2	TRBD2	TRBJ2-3	CASSQDALAGPVGTDTQYF	TGTGCCAGCAGCCAAGATGCCCTAGCGGGGCCGGTGGGCACAGATACGCAGTATTTT
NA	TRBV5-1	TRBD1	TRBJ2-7	CASSLNRGKDEQYF	TGCGCCAGCAGCTTAAACAGGGGCAAGGACGAGCAGTACTTC
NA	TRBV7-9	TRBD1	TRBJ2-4	CASSPVDRGQNIQYF	TGTGCCAGCAGCCCGGTAGACAGGGGTCAAAACATTCAGTACTTC
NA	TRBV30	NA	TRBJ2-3	CAWSVVRTDTQYF	TGTGCCTGGAGTGTAGTCAGAACAGATACGCAGTATTTT
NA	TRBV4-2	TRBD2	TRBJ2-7	CASSQAGLASYEQYF	TGTGCCAGCAGCCAAGCGGGACTAGCTAGCTACGAGCAGTACTTC
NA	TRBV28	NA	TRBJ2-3	CASSRRGLRSTDTQYF	TGTGCCAGCAGTCGCCGGGGATTAAGAAGCACAGATACGCAGTATTTT
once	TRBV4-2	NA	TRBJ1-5	CASSQASSNNQPQHF	TGTGCCAGCAGCCAGGCCAGTTCAAACAATCAGCCCCAGCATTTT
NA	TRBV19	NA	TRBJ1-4	CASSMTSATEKLFF	TGTGCCAGTAGTATGACTTCCGCTACTGAAAAACTGTTTTTT
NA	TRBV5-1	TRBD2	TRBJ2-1	CASSWYSGGNEQFF	TGCGCCAGCAGCTGGTACTCGGGGGGCAATGAGCAGTTCTTC
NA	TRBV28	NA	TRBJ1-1	CASSLWAGRGNTEAFF	TGTGCCAGCAGTTTATGGGCAGGGAGGGGGAACACTGAAGCTTTCTTT
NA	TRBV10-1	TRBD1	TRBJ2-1	CASSESAGTGVLGEQFF	TGCGCCAGCAGTGAGTCAGCGGGGACAGGGGTGTTGGGTGAGCAGTTCTTC
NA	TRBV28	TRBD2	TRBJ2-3	CASSLTSGRTDTQYF	TGTGCCAGCAGCCTTACTAGCGGGAGAACAGATACGCAGTATTTT
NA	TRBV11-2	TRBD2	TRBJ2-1	CASSLLVLAGSLSYNEQFF	TGTGCCAGCAGCTTGTTGGTTCTAGCGGGGTCCCTCTCCTACAATGAGCAGTTCTTC
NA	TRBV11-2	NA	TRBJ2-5	CASSLSAGAHQETQYF	TGTGCCAGCAGCTTGTCCGCGGGGGCGCACCAAGAGACCCAGTACTTC
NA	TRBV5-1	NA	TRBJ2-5	CASSLDSGFIETQYF	TGCGCCAGCAGCTTGGATTCAGGGTTTATCGAGACCCAGTACTTC
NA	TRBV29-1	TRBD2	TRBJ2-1	CSVERLAGGHDEQFF	TGCAGCGTTGAAAGGCTAGCGGGAGGGCACGATGAGCAGTTCTTC
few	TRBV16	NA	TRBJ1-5	CASSQSESGQPQHF	TGTGCCAGCAGCCAATCGGAGAGCGGACAGCCCCAGCATTTT
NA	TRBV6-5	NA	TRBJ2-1	CASSYSFTVEQFF	TGTGCCAGCAGTTACAGCTTTACAGTCGAGCAGTTCTTC
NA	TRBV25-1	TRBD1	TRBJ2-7	CASSQAGGSYEQYF	TGTGCCAGCAGTCAGGCAGGGGGTTCTTACGAGCAGTACTTC
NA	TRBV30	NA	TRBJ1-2	CAWSNQGLSRNYGYTF	TGTGCCTGGAGTAACCAGGGCCTTTCAAGGAACTATGGCTACACCTTC
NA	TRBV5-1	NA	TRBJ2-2	CASSSDTGTGELFF	TGCGCCAGCAGCTCCGATACAGGGACCGGGGAGCTGTTTTTT
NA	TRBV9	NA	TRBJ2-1	CASSATSNEQFF	TGTGCCAGCAGCGCAACTAGCAATGAGCAGTTCTTC
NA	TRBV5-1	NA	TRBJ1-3	CASSLALSSGNTIYF	TGCGCCAGCAGCTTGGCCTTGAGTTCGGGAAACACCATATATTTT